Listed here is a single TCR beta chain. This clonotype came up many times. It lacks a known antigen. The record has no base qualities; no much larger clone is one base away. The label giving this sample's time point can be read as: newly diagnosed GD, antithyroid drugs for less than 3 months. For both TCR sequencing and RNA sequencing, RNA was extracted from PBMCs in TRIzol. Graves' disease was diagnosed according to American Thyroid Association guidelines. The patients came from an endocrinology department in Xi'an, China. From each patient, around 9 milliliters of peripheral blood was collected into an EDTA anticoagulant tube. Ficoll Paque Plus density gradient separation was used to isolate PBMCs, and no further T cell sorting was done. An Agilent 2100 Bioanalyzer and agarose gel were used to assess RNA quality, and a NanoDrop 2000 was used to measure RNA concentration. The CDR3 goes from the cysteine to the phenylalanine over 14 residues. Just the 42-base CDR3 DNA is kept, in frame starting at base 1. The germline V gene provides CDR1 KGHSH and CDR2 LQKENI. The junction carries 11 bases between V and J, which are trimmed by 5 bases and 1 base respectively.

The data belong to a study of regulatory T cells in long-lasting Graves disease (TCRdb year 2021). Background on the whole study: Newly diagnosed Graves' disease patients had taken antithyroid drugs for less than 3 months. Persistent Graves' disease patients were compared with newly diagnosed Graves' disease patients by peripheral blood TCR sequencing and RNA sequencing. The study took place in China and was registered as a clinical trial. A total of roughly 33 samples were covered by TCR sequencing, comprising approximately 13 persistent and about 20 newly diagnosed Graves' disease patients. On the study overall, not on this receptor specifically: Only peripheral blood was studied, because thyroid tissue, the primary lesion, was inaccessible. Preferential use of TRBV28, TRBJ1-2 and TRBJ2-5 was observed in persistent disease, whereas TRBV20-1 and TRBJ2-1 were favored in newly diagnosed disease. Only the TCR beta chain was sequenced and analyzed. As a limitation, the authors acknowledged that the small sample size may reduce accuracy. Lower TCR Shannon entropy and fewer highly expanded clones were observed in persistent Graves' disease patients than in newly diagnosed patients, which suggested clonal expansion. Patients with persistent disease shared more public clonotypes (around 3,000) than newly diagnosed patients did (approximately 1,000).

The method was multiplex PCR. Sequencer: Illumina HiSeq 4000. iRepertoire HTBI primers and Arm-PCR amplification of CDR3 regions were used to construct TCR beta libraries. Before sequencing, the PCR products went through gel purification. Under the source paper's analysis protocol: A total of roughly 65 TRBV and 14 TRBJ segments were identified across samples and were used for gene usage analysis of CDR3 amino acid clonotypes. Filtered high-quality paired reads were merged into contigs using COPE and FqMerger. BLAST was used to align contigs to the IMGT TRBV, TRBD and TRBJ reference genes, and CDR3 was defined following IMGT. Any clonotype with a frequency above 0.1% was classified as a highly expanded clone. Shannon entropy was used to measure repertoire diversity, and the Gini coefficient was used to measure V-J evenness. A clonotype found in more than one individual was treated as public. Through fastp at Q25 and MiXCR, TCRdb rebuilt clones from the public reads, retaining in-frame beta chains. CDR3 protein duplicates are merged, each entry listing the most common genes and DNA. The authors' filters were not applied to this entry. The sample table records approximately 210,000 distinct CDR3 sequences; 15% to 20% of these occur just once. The ten largest make up less than 25% of the sample.

The rearrangement combines TRBV18 with TRBJ1-1; matching of 5 bases hints at TRBD1 as the D gene. The clonotype comes from a female donor with Graves disease. The sequencing used peripheral blood mononuclear cells (PBMCs), collected at new diagnosis, from a patient treated with antithyroid drugs. The CDR3 sequence is CASSADRSNTEAFF. The nucleotide sequence reads as follows: TGTGCCAGCTCAGCCGACAGATCGAACACTGAAGCTTTCTTT.